By sample fraction, the clone carrying this TCR beta chain is medium-sized. Its target is unknown. Indicated time point: sample taken at primary tumor resection. The CDR3 extends over 15 amino acids. With 4 bases removed from V and 8 bases from J, the gap between germline ends came to 17 bases. The germline V gene has CDR1 LGHNA and CDR2 YNFKEQ. These data come from a study of spatial heterogeneity in lung cancer. In the study overall: Alpha-chain detections were consistently fewer than beta-chain detections among the sequences.

On each TCR cDNA molecule, a unique molecular identifier was present. A single record per CDR3 protein comes from TCRdb applying MiXCR to the 5' RACE reads. The repertoire consists of roughly 23,000 distinct CDR3 sequences, with around 4.8% occurring once and the leading ten covering around 9%. Study-level findings and limits: Mutation counts in tumors were tracked by counts of expanded intratumoral alpha and beta TCRs.

The sample was lung tumor tissue, taken at surgery. The J gene is TRBJ1-4, the V gene TRBV4-2; no reliable D call. The source is a male donor with early-stage non-small cell lung cancer. The CDR3 spells CASSLRPGGREKLFF. The DNA of the CDR3 is TGTGCCAGCAGCCTACGACCGGGAGGTAGGGAAAAACTGTTTTTT.